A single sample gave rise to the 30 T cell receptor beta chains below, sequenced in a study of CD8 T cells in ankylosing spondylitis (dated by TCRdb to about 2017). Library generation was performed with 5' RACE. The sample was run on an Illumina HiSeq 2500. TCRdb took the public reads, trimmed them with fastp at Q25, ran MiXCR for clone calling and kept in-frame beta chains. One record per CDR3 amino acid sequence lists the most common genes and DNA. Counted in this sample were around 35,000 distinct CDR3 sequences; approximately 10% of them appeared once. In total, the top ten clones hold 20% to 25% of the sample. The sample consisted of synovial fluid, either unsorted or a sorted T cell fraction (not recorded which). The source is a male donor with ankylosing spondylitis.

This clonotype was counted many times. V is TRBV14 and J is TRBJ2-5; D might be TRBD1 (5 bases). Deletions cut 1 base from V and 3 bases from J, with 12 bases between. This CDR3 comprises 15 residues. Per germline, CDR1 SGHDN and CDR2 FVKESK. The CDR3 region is CASSQGLGLEETQYF. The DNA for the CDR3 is TGTGCCAGCAGCCAAGGTTTGGGGCTAGAAGAGACCCAGTACTTC.

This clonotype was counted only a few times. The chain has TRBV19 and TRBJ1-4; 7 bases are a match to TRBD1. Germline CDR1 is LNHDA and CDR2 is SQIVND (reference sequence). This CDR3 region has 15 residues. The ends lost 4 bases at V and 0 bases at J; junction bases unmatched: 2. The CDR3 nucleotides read TGTGCCAGTAGTAAGGGGACAGCAACTAATGAAAAACTGTTTTTT. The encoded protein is CASSKGTATNEKLFF.

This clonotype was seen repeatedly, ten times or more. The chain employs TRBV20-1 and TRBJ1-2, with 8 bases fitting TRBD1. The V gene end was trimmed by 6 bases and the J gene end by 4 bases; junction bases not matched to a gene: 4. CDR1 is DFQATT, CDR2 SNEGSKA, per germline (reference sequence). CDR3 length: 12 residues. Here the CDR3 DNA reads TGCAGTGCCCCGGACAGGGTCTATGGCTACACCTTC. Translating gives CSAPDRVYGYTF.

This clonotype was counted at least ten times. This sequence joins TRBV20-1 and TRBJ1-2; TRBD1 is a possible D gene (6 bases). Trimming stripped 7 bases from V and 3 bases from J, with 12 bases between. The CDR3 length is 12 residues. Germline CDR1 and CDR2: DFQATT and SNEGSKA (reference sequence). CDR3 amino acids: CSVADRYYGYTF. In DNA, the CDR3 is TGCAGTGTCGCGGACAGATACTATGGCTACACCTTC.

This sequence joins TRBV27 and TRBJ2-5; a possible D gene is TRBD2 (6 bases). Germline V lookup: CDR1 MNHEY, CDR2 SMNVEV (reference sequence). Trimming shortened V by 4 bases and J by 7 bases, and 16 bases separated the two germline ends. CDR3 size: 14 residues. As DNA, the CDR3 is TGTGCCAGCAGTTCCCGACTAGAAGGAGGGACCCAGTACTTC. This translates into CASSSRLEGGTQYF.

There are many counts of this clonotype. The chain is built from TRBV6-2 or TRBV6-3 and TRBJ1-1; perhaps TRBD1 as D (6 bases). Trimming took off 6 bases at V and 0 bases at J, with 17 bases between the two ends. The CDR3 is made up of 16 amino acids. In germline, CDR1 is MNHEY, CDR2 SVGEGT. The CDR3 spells CASRRLQGLMNTEAFF. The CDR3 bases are TGTGCCAGCAGGAGACTCCAGGGGCTCATGAACACTGAAGCTTTCTTT.

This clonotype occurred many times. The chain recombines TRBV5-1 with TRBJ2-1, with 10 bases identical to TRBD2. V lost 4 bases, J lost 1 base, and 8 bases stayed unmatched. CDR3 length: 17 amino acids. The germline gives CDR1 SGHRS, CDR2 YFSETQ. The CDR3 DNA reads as TGCGCCAGCAGCCCACGTAATAGCGGGAGGTCCTACAATGAGCAGTTCTTC. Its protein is CASSPRNSGRSYNEQFF. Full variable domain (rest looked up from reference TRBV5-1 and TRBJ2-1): KAGVTQTPRYLIKTRGQQVTLSCSPISGHRSVSWYQQTPGQGLQFLFEYFSETQRNKGNFPGRFSGRQFSNSRSEMNVSTLELGDSALYLCASSPRNSGRSYNEQFFGPGTRLTVL.

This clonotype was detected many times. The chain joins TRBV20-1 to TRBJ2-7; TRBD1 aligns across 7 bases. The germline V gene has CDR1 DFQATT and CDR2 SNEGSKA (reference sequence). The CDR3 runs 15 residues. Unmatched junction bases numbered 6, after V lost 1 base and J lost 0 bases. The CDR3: CSARVPRDSSYEQYF. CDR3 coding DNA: TGCAGTGCTAGAGTTCCGAGGGACAGCTCCTACGAGCAGTACTTC.

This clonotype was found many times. The CDR3 region has the DNA TGCAGCGTTGAAGATTTAGCACGGGAGACCCAGTACTTC. Its translation is CSVEDLARETQYF. This chain uses TRBV29-1 with TRBJ2-5; unclear D gene. Looked up from germline, CDR1 is SQVTM and CDR2 is ANQGSEA. CDR3 length: 13 residues. V lost 0 bases and J lost 5, with 10 bases in between.

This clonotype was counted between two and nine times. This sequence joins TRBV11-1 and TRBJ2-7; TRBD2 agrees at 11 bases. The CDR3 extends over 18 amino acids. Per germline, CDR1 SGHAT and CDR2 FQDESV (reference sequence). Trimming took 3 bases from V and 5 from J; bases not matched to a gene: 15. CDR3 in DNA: TGTGCCAGCAGCTTGGGGCAGGGGGGAACTAGCGGGAGCCACGAGCAGTACTTC. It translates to CASSLGQGGTSGSHEQYF.

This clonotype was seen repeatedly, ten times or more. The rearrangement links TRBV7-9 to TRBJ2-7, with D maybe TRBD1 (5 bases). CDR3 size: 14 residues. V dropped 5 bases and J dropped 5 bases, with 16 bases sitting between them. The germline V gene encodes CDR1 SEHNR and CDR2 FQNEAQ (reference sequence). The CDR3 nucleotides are TGTGCCAGCAGCCCTGCTATCAGGGTCAACGAGCAGTACTTC. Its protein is CASSPAIRVNEQYF. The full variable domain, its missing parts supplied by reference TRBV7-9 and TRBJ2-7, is DTGVSQNPRHKITKRGQNVTFRCDPISEHNRLYWYRQTLGQGPEFLTYFQNEAQLEKSRLLSDRFSAERPKGSFSTLEIQRTEQGDSAMYLCASSPAIRVNEQYFGPGTRLTVT.

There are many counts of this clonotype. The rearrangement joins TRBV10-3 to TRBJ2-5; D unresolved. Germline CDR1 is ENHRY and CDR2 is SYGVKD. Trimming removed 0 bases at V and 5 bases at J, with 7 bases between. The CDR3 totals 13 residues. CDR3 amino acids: CAISESAPETQYF. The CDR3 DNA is TGTGCCATCAGTGAGTCAGCCCCGGAGACCCAGTACTTC.

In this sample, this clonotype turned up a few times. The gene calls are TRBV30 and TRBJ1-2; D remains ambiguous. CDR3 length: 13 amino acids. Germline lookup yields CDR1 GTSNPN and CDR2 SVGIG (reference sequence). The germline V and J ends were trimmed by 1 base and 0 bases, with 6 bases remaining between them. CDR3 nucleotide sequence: TGTGCCTGGAGTGGCGTCGCTAACTATGGCTACACCTTC. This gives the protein CAWSGVANYGYTF.

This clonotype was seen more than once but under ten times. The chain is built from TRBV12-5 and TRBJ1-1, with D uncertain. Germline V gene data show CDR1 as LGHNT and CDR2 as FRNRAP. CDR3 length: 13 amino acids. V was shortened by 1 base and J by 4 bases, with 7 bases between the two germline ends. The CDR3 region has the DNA TGTGCTAGTGGTTTGGAGGTCGGCACTGAAGCTTTCTTT. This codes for CASGLEVGTEAFF.

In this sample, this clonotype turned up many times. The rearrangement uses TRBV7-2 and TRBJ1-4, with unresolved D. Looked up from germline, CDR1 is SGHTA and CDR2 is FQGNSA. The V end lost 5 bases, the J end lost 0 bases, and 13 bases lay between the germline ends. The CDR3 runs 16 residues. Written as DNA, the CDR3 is TGTGCCAGCAGCCTCGGACCACTTGCAACTAATGAAAAACTGTTTTTT. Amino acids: CASSLGPLATNEKLFF.

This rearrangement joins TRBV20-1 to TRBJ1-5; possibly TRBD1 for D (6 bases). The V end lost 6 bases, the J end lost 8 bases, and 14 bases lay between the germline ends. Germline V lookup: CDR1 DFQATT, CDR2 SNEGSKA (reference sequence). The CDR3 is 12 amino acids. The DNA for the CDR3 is TGCAGTGCAAGTGGGGGGGCGAAGCCCCAGCATTTT. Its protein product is CSASGGAKPQHF.

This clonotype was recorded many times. DNA of the CDR3: TGTGCCAGCAGCCGACGGACACAAGAGACCCAGTACTTC. This sequence encodes CASSRRTQETQYF. The chain links TRBV4-2 to TRBJ2-5; TRBD1 might be the D (5 bases). Trimming stripped 4 bases from V and 2 bases from J, with 8 bases between. CDR3 length equals 13 residues. The germline V gene encodes CDR1 LGHNA and CDR2 YNFKEQ.

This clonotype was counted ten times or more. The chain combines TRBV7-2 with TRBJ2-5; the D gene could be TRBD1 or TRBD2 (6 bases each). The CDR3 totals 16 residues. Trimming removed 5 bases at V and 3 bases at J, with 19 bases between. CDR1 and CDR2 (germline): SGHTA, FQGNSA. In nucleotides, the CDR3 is TGTGCCAGCAGCCTATTAGCCGGAGGGGGTAAAGAGACCCAGTACTTC. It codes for CASSLLAGGGKETQYF. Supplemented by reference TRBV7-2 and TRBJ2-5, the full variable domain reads GAGVSQSPSNKVTEKGKDVELRCDPISGHTALYWYRQSLGQGLEFLIYFQGNSAPDKSGLPSDRFSAERTGGSVSTLTIQRTQQEDSAVYLCASSLLAGGGKETQYFGPGTRLLVL.

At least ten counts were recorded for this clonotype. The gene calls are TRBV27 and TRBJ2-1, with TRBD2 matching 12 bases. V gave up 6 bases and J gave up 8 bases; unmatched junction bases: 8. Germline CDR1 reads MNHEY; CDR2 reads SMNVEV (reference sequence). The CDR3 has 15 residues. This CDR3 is CASSLTGLAGDEQFF. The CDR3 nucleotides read TGTGCCAGCAGCCTGACGGGACTAGCGGGTGATGAGCAGTTCTTC.

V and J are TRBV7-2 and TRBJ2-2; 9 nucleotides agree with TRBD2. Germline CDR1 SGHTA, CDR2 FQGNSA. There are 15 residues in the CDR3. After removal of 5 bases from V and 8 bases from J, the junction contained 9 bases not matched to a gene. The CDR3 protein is CASSHTSGPGGELFF. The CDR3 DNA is TGTGCCAGCAGCCATACTAGCGGGCCCGGTGGGGAGCTGTTTTTT.

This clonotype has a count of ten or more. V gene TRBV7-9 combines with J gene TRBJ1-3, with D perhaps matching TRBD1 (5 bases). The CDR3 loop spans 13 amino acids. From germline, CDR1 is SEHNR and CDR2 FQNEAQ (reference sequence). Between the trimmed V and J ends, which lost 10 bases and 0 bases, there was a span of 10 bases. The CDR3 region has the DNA TGTGCCACCACAGGCCCCTCTGGAAACACCATATATTTT. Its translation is CATTGPSGNTIYF.

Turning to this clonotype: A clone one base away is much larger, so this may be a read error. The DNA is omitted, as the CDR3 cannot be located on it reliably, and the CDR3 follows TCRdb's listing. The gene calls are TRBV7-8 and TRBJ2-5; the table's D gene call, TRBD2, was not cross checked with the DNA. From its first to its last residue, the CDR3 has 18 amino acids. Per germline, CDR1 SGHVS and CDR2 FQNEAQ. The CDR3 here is CASSFGFGTRISQETQCF.

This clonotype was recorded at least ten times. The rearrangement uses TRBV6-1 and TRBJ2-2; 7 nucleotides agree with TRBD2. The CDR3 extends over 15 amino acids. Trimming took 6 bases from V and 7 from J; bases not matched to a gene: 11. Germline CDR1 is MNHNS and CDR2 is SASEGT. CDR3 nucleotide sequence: TGTGCCAGCAGCCCAGGGCCGCGCGGGAGCGGGGAGCTGTTTTTT. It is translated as CASSPGPRGSGELFF.

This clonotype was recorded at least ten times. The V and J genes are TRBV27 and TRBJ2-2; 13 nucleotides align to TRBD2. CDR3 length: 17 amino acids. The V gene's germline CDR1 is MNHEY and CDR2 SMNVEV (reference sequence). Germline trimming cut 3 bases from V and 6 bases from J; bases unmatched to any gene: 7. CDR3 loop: CASSFPTSGRAAGELFF. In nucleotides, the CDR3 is TGTGCCAGCAGTTTCCCAACTAGCGGGAGGGCCGCCGGGGAGCTGTTTTTT.

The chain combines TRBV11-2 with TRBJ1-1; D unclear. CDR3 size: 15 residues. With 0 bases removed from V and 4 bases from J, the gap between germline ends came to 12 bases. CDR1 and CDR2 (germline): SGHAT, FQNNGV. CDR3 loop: CASSLDRGRRTEAFF. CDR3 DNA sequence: TGTGCCAGCAGCTTAGATAGAGGGAGGCGCACTGAAGCTTTCTTT.

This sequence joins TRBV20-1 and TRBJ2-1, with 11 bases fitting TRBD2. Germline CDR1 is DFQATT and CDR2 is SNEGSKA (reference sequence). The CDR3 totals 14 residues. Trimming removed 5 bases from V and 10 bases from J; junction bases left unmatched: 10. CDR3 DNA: TGCAGTGCTCTACTAGGACTAGCGGGTCTGGAGCAGTTCTTC. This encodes CSALLGLAGLEQFF.

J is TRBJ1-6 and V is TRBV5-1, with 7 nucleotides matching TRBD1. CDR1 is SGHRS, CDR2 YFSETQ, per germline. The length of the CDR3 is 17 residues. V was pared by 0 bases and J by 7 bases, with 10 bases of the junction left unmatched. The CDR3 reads CASSLVTPGQQNSPLHF. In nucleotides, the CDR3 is TGCGCCAGCAGCTTGGTTACCCCGGGACAGCAGAATTCACCCCTCCACTTT.

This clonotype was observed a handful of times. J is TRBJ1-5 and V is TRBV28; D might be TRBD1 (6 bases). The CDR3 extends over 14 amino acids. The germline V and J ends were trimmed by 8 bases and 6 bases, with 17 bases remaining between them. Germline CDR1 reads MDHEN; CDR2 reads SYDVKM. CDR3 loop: CASVVAGEGQPQHF. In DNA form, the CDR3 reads TGTGCCAGCGTGGTCGCAGGGGAAGGTCAGCCCCAGCATTTT.

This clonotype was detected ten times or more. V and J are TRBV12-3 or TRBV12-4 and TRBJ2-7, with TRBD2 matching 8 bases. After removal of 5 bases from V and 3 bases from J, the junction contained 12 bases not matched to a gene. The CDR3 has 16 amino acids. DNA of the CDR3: TGTGCCAGCAGTCACCTCGGGGGCCTAGCGGGCTACGAGCAGTACTTC. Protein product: CASSHLGGLAGYEQYF.

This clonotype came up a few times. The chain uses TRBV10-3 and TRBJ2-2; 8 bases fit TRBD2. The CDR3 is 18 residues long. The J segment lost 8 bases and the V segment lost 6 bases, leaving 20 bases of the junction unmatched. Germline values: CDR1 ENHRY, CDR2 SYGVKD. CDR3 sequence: CAISDRTSWNGGAGELFF. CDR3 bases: TGTGCCATCAGCGATCGGACTAGCTGGAATGGCGGGGCTGGGGAGCTGTTTTTT.